The rows below give T cell receptor beta chains drawn from one sample of a study of neoadjuvant anti-PD-1 for oral cavity cancer. Some clones are missing from TCRdb's copy, which holds only in-frame ones; the method was immunoSEQ multiplex PCR. Among roughly 10,000 clones listed, around three fifths were seen once. Material: tumor tissue, obtained after nivolumab (anti-PD-1) treatment. These receptors were obtained from a person between 35 and 79 years old with oral cavity squamous cell carcinoma. Both conserved end residues are part of each CDR3. A D gene is named only where the DNA matches it firmly. Expanded clones are given a class, and other clones once, few, many or no size at all.

abundance: NA
d_gene: TRBD2
j_gene: TRBJ2-2
v_gene: TRBV5-1
CDR3aa: CASSPGLAAGELFF
CDR3nt: TGCGCCAGCAGCCCCGGACTAGCGGCCGGGGAGCTGTTTTTT

abundance: NA
d_gene: TRBD2
j_gene: TRBJ2-3
v_gene: TRBV9
CDR3aa: CASSVALAGVEDTQYF
CDR3nt: TGTGCCAGCAGCGTAGCTTTAGCGGGAGTAGAAGATACGCAGTATTTT

abundance: NA
d_gene: TRBD1
j_gene: TRBJ1-5
v_gene: TRBV19
CDR3aa: CASSIAQGGQPQHF
CDR3nt: TGTGCCAGTAGTATAGCCCAGGGGGGTCAGCCCCAGCATTTT

abundance: NA
d_gene: TRBD2
j_gene: TRBJ2-7
v_gene: TRBV15
CDR3aa: CATSRSPQRGYEQYF
CDR3nt: TGTGCCACCAGCAGATCTCCCCAGCGGGGATACGAGCAGTACTTC

abundance: few
d_gene: TRBD1
j_gene: TRBJ2-7
v_gene: TRBV5-1
CDR3aa: CASSEGDSRYEQYF
CDR3nt: TGCGCCAGCAGCGAGGGGGACAGTCGCTACGAGCAGTACTTC

abundance: NA
d_gene: NA
j_gene: TRBJ2-6
v_gene: TRBV7-8
CDR3aa: CASSVAGANVLTF
CDR3nt: TGTGCCAGCAGCGTTGCTGGGGCCAACGTCCTGACTTTC

abundance: NA
d_gene: TRBD1
j_gene: TRBJ2-5
v_gene: TRBV28
CDR3aa: CASSLNDRGRETQYF
CDR3nt: TGTGCCAGCAGTTTAAACGACAGGGGGCGAGAGACCCAGTACTTC

abundance: NA
d_gene: TRBD1
j_gene: TRBJ2-5
v_gene: TRBV5-5
CDR3aa: CASSFIRTGGLSETQYF
CDR3nt: TGTGCCAGCAGCTTCATTAGGACAGGGGGACTGTCTGAGACCCAGTACTTC

abundance: NA
d_gene: NA
j_gene: TRBJ2-3
v_gene: TRBV2
CDR3aa: CASRVESSGTDTQYF
CDR3nt: TGTGCCAGCAGGGTGGAAAGTAGCGGCACAGATACGCAGTATTTT

abundance: once
d_gene: NA
j_gene: TRBJ2-7
v_gene: TRBV7-9
CDR3aa: CASSPVGALGQQYF
CDR3nt: TGTGCCAGCAGCCCCGTCGGGGCCCTAGGCCAGCAGTACTTC

abundance: NA
d_gene: TRBD2
j_gene: TRBJ2-1
v_gene: TRBV18
CDR3aa: CASSPLSGRASNEQFF
CDR3nt: TGTGCCAGCTCACCACTGTCCGGGAGGGCCTCAAATGAGCAGTTCTTC

abundance: medium-sized
d_gene: NA
j_gene: TRBJ1-5
v_gene: TRBV16
CDR3aa: CASSHRTGSNQPQHF
CDR3nt: TGTGCCAGCAGCCACCGGACGGGGTCCAATCAGCCCCAGCATTTT

abundance: NA
d_gene: TRBD2
j_gene: TRBJ2-7
v_gene: TRBV5-1
CDR3aa: CASSMSGRAAEQYF
CDR3nt: TGCGCCAGCAGCATGAGCGGGAGGGCGGCCGAGCAGTACTTC

abundance: NA
d_gene: NA
j_gene: TRBJ1-5
v_gene: TRBV6-5
CDR3aa: CASSERQLNQPQHF
CDR3nt: TGTGCCAGCAGTGAAAGGCAGTTAAATCAGCCCCAGCATTTT

abundance: once
d_gene: NA
j_gene: TRBJ1-1
v_gene: TRBV19
CDR3aa: CASSMYGQSEAFF
CDR3nt: TGTGCCAGTAGTATGTACGGACAGTCTGAAGCTTTCTTT

abundance: few
d_gene: TRBD1
j_gene: TRBJ2-3
v_gene: TRBV29-1
CDR3aa: CSIGQGTDTQYF
CDR3nt: TGCAGCATAGGACAGGGGACAGATACGCAGTATTTT

abundance: NA
d_gene: NA
j_gene: TRBJ2-7
v_gene: TRBV19
CDR3aa: CASRPSTGGTYEQYF
CDR3nt: TGTGCCAGTAGGCCCTCGACAGGAGGGACCTACGAGCAGTACTTC

abundance: NA
d_gene: NA
j_gene: TRBJ1-1
v_gene: TRBV7-8
CDR3aa: CASSLAPGTEAFF
CDR3nt: TGTGCCAGCAGCTTAGCGCCGGGAACTGAAGCTTTCTTT

abundance: NA
d_gene: NA
j_gene: TRBJ1-1
v_gene: TRBV7-3
CDR3aa: CASSLNVQAAGTEAFF
CDR3nt: TGTGCCAGCAGCTTAAACGTGCAGGCGGCAGGAACTGAAGCTTTCTTT

abundance: NA
d_gene: TRBD2
j_gene: TRBJ2-1
v_gene: TRBV7-9
CDR3aa: CASSLASGGDNEQFF
CDR3nt: TGTGCCAGCAGCTTAGCTAGCGGGGGGGACAATGAGCAGTTCTTC

abundance: NA
d_gene: NA
j_gene: TRBJ1-5
v_gene: TRBV7-8
CDR3aa: CASSLRSYQPQHF
CDR3nt: TGTGCCAGCAGCTTACGGAGTTATCAGCCCCAGCATTTT

abundance: NA
d_gene: NA
j_gene: TRBJ1-2
v_gene: TRBV4-1
CDR3aa: CASSQLFRASQSGGYTF
CDR3nt: TGCGCCAGCAGCCAATTGTTTCGGGCCTCTCAAAGCGGTGGCTACACCTTC

abundance: NA
d_gene: TRBD1
j_gene: TRBJ2-7
v_gene: TRBV6-1
CDR3aa: CATLPGQGAREQYF
CDR3nt: TGTGCCACCCTCCCGGGACAGGGGGCGAGAGAGCAGTACTTC

abundance: NA
d_gene: TRBD1
j_gene: TRBJ1-5
v_gene: TRBV9
CDR3aa: CASSVGGTGGTQPQHF
CDR3nt: TGTGCCAGCAGCGTAGGCGGGACAGGGGGCACTCAGCCCCAGCATTTT

abundance: NA
d_gene: NA
j_gene: TRBJ1-4
v_gene: TRBV2
CDR3aa: CASSEAESNEKLFF
CDR3nt: TGTGCCAGCAGTGAAGCGGAGAGTAATGAAAAACTGTTTTTT

abundance: once
d_gene: NA
j_gene: TRBJ2-5
v_gene: TRBV5-4
CDR3aa: CASSLGQETQYF
CDR3nt: TGTGCCAGCAGCTTGGGACAAGAGACCCAGTACTTC

abundance: NA
d_gene: NA
j_gene: TRBJ2-3
v_gene: TRBV27
CDR3aa: CASSFARTDTQYF
CDR3nt: TGTGCCAGCAGTTTTGCCAGGACAGATACGCAGTATTTT

abundance: NA
d_gene: TRBD1
j_gene: TRBJ1-5
v_gene: TRBV5-6
CDR3aa: CASSSGTGSYSNQPQHF
CDR3nt: TGTGCCAGCAGCTCTGGGACAGGATCGTATAGCAATCAGCCCCAGCATTTT

abundance: NA
d_gene: TRBD1
j_gene: TRBJ1-2
v_gene: TRBV7-9
CDR3aa: CASSSLPRQGEVRYTF
CDR3nt: TGTGCCAGCAGCTCCCTTCCGCGACAGGGGGAAGTTCGCTACACCTTC

abundance: NA
d_gene: NA
j_gene: TRBJ2-7
v_gene: TRBV5-1
CDR3aa: CASSLTTGAAYEQYF
CDR3nt: TGCGCCAGCAGCTTGACGACAGGTGCCGCCTACGAGCAGTACTTC

abundance: NA
d_gene: TRBD2
j_gene: TRBJ2-7
v_gene: TRBV10-3
CDR3aa: CAISAGSGGAYEQYF
CDR3nt: TGTGCCATCAGTGCGGGTAGCGGGGGGGCCTACGAGCAGTACTTC

abundance: NA
d_gene: NA
j_gene: TRBJ2-1
v_gene: TRBV7-3
CDR3aa: CASSLVGVNEQFF
CDR3nt: TGTGCCAGCAGCTTAGTAGGGGTCAATGAGCAGTTCTTC

abundance: NA
d_gene: NA
j_gene: TRBJ1-4
v_gene: TRBV6-5
CDR3aa: CASSYLATARYEKLFF
CDR3nt: TGTGCCAGCAGTTACTTGGCGACAGCGAGATATGAAAAACTGTTTTTT

abundance: once
d_gene: TRBD2
j_gene: TRBJ2-5
v_gene: TRBV6-5
CDR3aa: CASTDVAGKETQYF
CDR3nt: TGTGCCAGTACGGATGTAGCGGGGAAAGAGACCCAGTACTTC

abundance: NA
d_gene: TRBD2
j_gene: TRBJ2-2
v_gene: TRBV6-6
CDR3aa: CASSGGGNTGELFF
CDR3nt: TGTGCCAGCAGTGGCGGGGGAAACACCGGGGAGCTGTTTTTT